Detailed here is one TCR beta chain. What this receptor recognizes is not known. One base away there is no much larger clone; base qualities are not given. This entry comes from a study of cytomegalovirus exposure and HLA in healthy donors (dated by TCRdb to about 2017). Study-wide context: In an earlier analysis of around 540 of the donors, 250 to 300 Gb of sequence data and some 100 million unique TCR beta sequences from roughly 180 million T cells were reported. Roughly 5 DR-DQ haplotypes were treated as single units for association and clustering because of strong linkage in the cohort. Among around 400 genotyped donors of the cohort, an average of about 240,000 unique TCR beta nucleotide sequences was sequenced per donor, of which about 18% were non-productive. Alongside the repertoire data, information on donor age, sex, ethnicity and CMV serostatus was compiled. A later genetic analysis took genome-wide SNP genotypes for about three fifths of the 666 donors and used that subset as a discovery cohort. All discovery cohort repertoires had been generated on a single sequencing platform. A separate validation cohort of about 110 different subjects was used in addition to the roughly 670-subject first cohort. In the later analysis, no new phenotypic data were used to find candidate immune exposures; instead, reliance was placed on TCR beta sequences and their occurrence across donors. The number of typed donors differed by locus: about 620-630 for A, B, C, DRB1 and DQB1; approximately 520 for DQA1; 606 for DPA1; and roughly 470 for DPB1. Of the 398 genotyped donors, about 80% fell in the genetic ancestry cluster associated with self-reported Caucasian donors. To study patterns of TCR occurrence, a later analysis re-analyzed previously published TCR beta repertoires from around 670 donors and added high-resolution HLA genotyping. The study profiled the T cell repertoires of under 700 subjects by immunosequencing and related them to cytomegalovirus serostatus. Both class I and class II loci were covered by HLA typing, at four-digit resolution. High-throughput TCR immunosequencing, statistical association of individual TCRs with disease status, and machine learning were combined to predict cytomegalovirus infection status. An early release covering more than 500 HLA-typed donors comprised about 310 gigabases of sequencing data and 65 million to 100 million unique TCR sequences. An earlier analysis of nearly 600 of the donors applied high-throughput TCR beta sequencing to assess whether each TCR beta V gene segment acted as functional or pseudogenic. The study was designed to test whether signatures of past pathogen exposure could be identified by cataloging public T cell receptors. Beyond this particular receptor, the publication reports: When HLA alleles, especially DR and DQ, strongly co-occurred, TCR associations were difficult to assign to individual alleles. Because HLA typing was unavailable for some donors at each locus, only the typed subset was used in association tests. An earlier analysis of approximately 530 of the donors showed that most TCR beta V segments appeared in productive rearrangements either about 90% or about 30% of the time, which broadly matched IMGT annotations. In the study, roughly 160 TCR beta chains were listed as associated with cytomegalovirus. Because the 87-base-pair reads could not distinguish some IMGT-functional V segments, including TRBV6-2 and TRBV6-3, those segments were excluded. A later analysis found that most CMV-associated TCR beta chains appeared HLA-restricted, with HLA associations seemingly driven largely by CMV exposure. According to a later analysis, TCR association rates differed among HLA loci, with DRB1 alleles showing the most associated TCRs and HLA-C alleles showing the fewest. A cluster of highly shared sequence variants was judged likely to be a technical artifact of the sequencing pipeline. A later genetic analysis reported fewer N-insertions in productive TCRs among donors in an Asian-associated ancestry cluster than the roughly 620-donor mean. Roughly 15 rarely observed V segments, including chromosome 9 orphons, were excluded from the earlier analysis of several hundred of the donors because counts were too low. For the cohort, immune exposure information was limited to CMV serostatus. This cohort had only TCR beta chains sequenced, and the lack of alpha or paired-chain data limited which features could be detected. In a later genetic analysis, a missense DCLRE1C variant was associated with V-gene and J-gene trimming of TCR beta chains, and the association was replicated in an independent cohort. Correlated functional status among segregating V segments might reflect linkage disequilibrium, but an unknown experimental factor could not be ruled out. A few of the identified cytomegalovirus-associated TCR beta chains were confirmed in vitro to be specific for cytomegalovirus antigens. Cytomegalovirus status was reported to be diagnosed by the classifier with high specificity and sensitivity in both the original and validation cohorts. Sequencing depth was assumed to be roughly uniform across donors in the presence/absence analyses, though that assumption may not hold. A later analysis reported that several top co-occurrence clusters appeared linked to parvovirus B19, influenza, CMV and Epstein-Barr virus. A further reported finding was that TCR beta sequences accurately predicted the HLA-A and HLA-B alleles for most subjects in the first cohort. It was suggested by the authors that the approach could potentially be generalized to other disease states and immunological phenotypes. In a later analysis, HLA-associated TCR beta chains were found to be more clonally expanded and to have lower generation probabilities than equally common non-associated chains. In a later analysis, 15,000 to 20,000 TCR beta sequences were associated with specific HLA alleles at a false discovery rate of 0.05. Across donors, most TCR sequences were observed very rarely, whereas some public TCRs were present in many individuals.

Library method: the immunoSEQ multiplex PCR assay. The multiplex PCR relied on a mix of 60 forward primers for TCR Vbeta segments and 13 reverse primers for TCR Jbeta segments. The CDR3 region of rearranged TCR beta genes was amplified from genomic DNA by a multiplex PCR assay. The Illumina HiSeq System was used to sequence the amplified TCR beta libraries as 87-base-pair reads. Regarding the original processing steps: Across the roughly 670 repertoires, a later analysis counted 78 million or so unique TCR beta chains, around 11 million of which were shared by at least two donors. Raw reads were error-corrected and collapsed into unique sequences with a nearest-neighbor algorithm that merged closely related sequences to remove PCR and sequencing errors. To assign V, D and J gene segments, CDR3 sequences were aligned to IMGT reference sequences. For a sequence to be retained, a match of at least six nucleotides was required to both a V gene segment and a J gene segment. Rearrangements were classified as productive when the CDR3 lacked stop codons and remained in frame with V and J, and all other rearrangements were classified as non-productive. Following IMGT convention, CDR3 was defined as the stretch from the second conserved V-encoded cysteine up to the conserved J-encoded phenylalanine. In an earlier analysis of approximately 500 of the donors, sequences lacking an unambiguous match to a single V gene segment were excluded. An earlier analysis of 500 to 700 of the donors classified V segments as functional when productive rearrangements were above 56.7% and as segregating when the standard deviation between donors was above 5%. A statistical classification framework was developed to diagnose cytomegalovirus status using the catalog of TCR beta chain sequences. In a later analysis, V and J genes were assigned by comparing TCR nucleotide sequences against IMGT/GENE-DB human TR gene sequences. A later analysis assigned CDR3 sequences and most-parsimonious VDJ recombination scenarios with the TCRdist pipeline. In a later analysis, every TCR beta chain was defined by the combination of its CDR3 amino acid sequence and its V-gene family, and reads without a unique V-gene family were dropped. As a way to deal with suspected cross-contamination and a sequencing artifact, a later analysis dropped under 600 nucleotide sequences that were highly shared and had low generation probability. In a later analysis, a clonal expansion index was calculated for each public chain from normalized within-repertoire ranks of inferred template counts. In a later analysis, generation probabilities were computed using a VDJ recombination model fitted to out-of-frame rearrangements, and the results were checked against IGoR. In a later analysis, hypergeometric tests were used to score TCR-TCR, TCR-HLA and TCR-CMV co-occurrence, with a repertoire-size bias correction applied to TCR pairs. To estimate false discovery rates, a later analysis permuted the HLA or CMV assignments 20 times. In a later analysis, co-occurring TCRs were grouped with DBSCAN, and TCRdist sequence similarity was added when clustering was performed within HLA-allele-positive subsets. Repertoires with fewer than 30,000 or more than 120,000 public chains were left out of co-occurrence clustering, as were about 5 repertoires with anomalous nucleotide sharing. TCRdb's version of the immuneACCESS table is confined to in-frame rearrangements and falls short of the full clone set. An unresolved V gene accounts for under half of the shortfall where checked; the remainder is of unknown origin. Clonal size and the V and J genes are those of that table, whereas D and trimming came from the DNA. The sample has about 130,000 clones on record, about 80% of them singletons. 9.5% to 13% of the sample comes from the top ten.

Spanning cysteine to phenylalanine, the CDR3 consists of 14 amino acids. Left in the record is the CDR3 DNA by itself, 42 bases read in frame from the first base. The germline V gene sets CDR1 to MDHEN and CDR2 to SYDVKM. At the junction V is shortened by 5 bases and J by 8 bases, with 15 bases in between. The cohort was made up of 500 to 800 healthy bone marrow donors. All cohort members were sampled while nominally healthy, although unrecorded immune exposures were likely present. The donor was CMV seropositive and belonged to the group of 250 to 350 seropositive cohort members. A peripheral blood sample was collected from each donor, and TCR beta sequencing was performed on peripheral blood mononuclear cells. Genomic DNA extraction from the blood cell samples was performed with the Qiagen DNeasy Blood Extraction Kit.

The rearranged chain carries TRBV28 and TRBJ1-4; confidence is insufficient to name the D gene. The sequencing input was PBMCs. The sequence derives from a man under 40 in good health and CMV-seropositive. At the DNA level, the sequence is TGTGCCAGCAGTCCAACCTCGAGAGGCGAAAAACTGTTTTTT. Its protein reads: CASSPTSRGEKLFF.